A single sample is the source of the 21 T cell receptor beta chains below, sequenced in a study of OX40 agonist ivuxolimab in advanced cancers. The table came from immunoSEQ multiplex PCR; TCRdb's copy has only in-frame clones and leaves some out. The data contain 70,000 or so clones, 85% to 90% of them singletons. The input for sequencing was CD4+ or CD8+ T cells sorted from blood, taken in a trial of the OX40 agonist ivuxolimab. These receptors were taken from an adult with an advanced solid tumor such as melanoma, head and neck, liver or kidney cancer.

V is TRBV30 and J is TRBJ2-7; 7 bases align to TRBD1. Germline V gives CDR1 GTSNPN, CDR2 SVGIG (reference sequence). The junction had 14 bases not matched to a gene; V was cut back by 2 bases and J by 1 base. The CDR3 is 17 residues long. The chain's CDR3 is CAWSHTNRDSFSYEQYF. CDR3 bases: TGTGCCTGGAGTCACACCAATAGGGACAGCTTTTCCTACGAGCAGTACTTC.

The chain recombines TRBV27 with TRBJ2-5; TRBD2 agrees at 8 bases. The end of the DNA aligns better with TRBJ2-7, so the J call may be wrong. Germline CDR1 reads MNHEY; CDR2 reads SMNVEV (reference sequence). The CDR3 length is 13 residues. CDR3 DNA sequence: TGTGCCAGCAGTCCCGGGACTAGCTACGAGCAGTACTTC. It encodes CASSPGTSYEQYF.

CDR3 amino acids: CASSQDGPVPGELFF. The CDR3 DNA sequence: TGTGCCAGCAGCCAAGATGGGCCTGTCCCCGGGGAGCTGTTTTTT. J is TRBJ2-2 and V is TRBV4-2; no clear D gene. The V end was cut by 0 bases, the J end by 6 bases, with 11 bases between. Germline CDR1 is LGHNA and CDR2 is YNFKEQ. The CDR3 spans 15 residues.

This clone was observed a few times. This chain links TRBV10-3 with TRBJ2-1, with TRBD2 matching over 12 bases. Looked up from germline, CDR1 is ENHRY and CDR2 is SYGVKD. The CDR3 extends over 16 amino acids. V lost 3 bases and J lost 9; bases outside the gene matches: 9. DNA of the CDR3: TGTGCCATCAGTGATTCTACTAGCGGGGGGCGTAGTGAGCAGTTCTTC. It specifies CAISDSTSGGRSEQFF.

The genes are TRBV2 and TRBJ1-3, with TRBD1 as a possible D gene (6 bases). Looked up from germline, CDR1 is SNHLY and CDR2 is FYNNEI. V was trimmed by 3 bases and J by 2 bases, leaving 11 bases between them. This CDR3 region has 15 residues. The CDR3 sequence is CASSDQGLTGNTIYF. CDR3 coding DNA: TGTGCCAGCAGTGACCAGGGGCTAACTGGAAACACCATATATTTT. Drawing the rest from reference TRBV2 and TRBJ1-3, the complete variable domain is EPEVTQTPSHQVTQMGQEVILRCVPISNHLYFYWYRQILGQKVEFLVSFYNNEISEKSEIFDDQFSVERPDGSNFTLKIRSTKLEDSAMYFCASSDQGLTGNTIYFGEGSWLTVV.

V and J are TRBV10-1 and TRBJ1-1; D is uncertain. CDR1 is WNHNN and CDR2 is SYGVQD in the germline V gene (reference sequence). Trimming took off 5 bases at V and 7 bases at J, with 17 bases between the two ends. The CDR3 is made up of 14 amino acids. CDR3 in amino acids: CASSRSELPLEAFF. In DNA, the CDR3 is TGCGCCAGCAGTCGGTCCGAGCTCCCTCTTGAAGCTTTCTTT.

The CDR3, as DNA: TGTGCCAGCAGCCCGCAGATGTCAGCGGTATCCAACACCGGGGAGCTGTTTTTT. It specifies CASSPQMSAVSNTGELFF. The V call is TRBV5-5, the J call TRBJ2-2, with a possible D match to TRBD2 (5 bases). Trimming pared 4 bases from V and 2 bases from J, leaving 21 bases between. Germline V gene sequence: CDR1 SGHKS, CDR2 YYEKEE (reference sequence). The CDR3 has 18 amino acids.

This chain connects TRBV11-2 to TRBJ2-1; no firm D call. Germline CDR1 reads SGHAT; CDR2 reads FQNNGV. The CDR3 contains 11 residues. V was trimmed by 1 base and J by 7 bases, leaving 2 bases between them. DNA for the CDR3: TGTGCCAGCAGCTTAGGTAATGAGCAGTTCTTC. As protein: CASSLGNEQFF. Full variable domain (missing parts from reference TRBV11-2 and TRBJ2-1): EAGVAQSPRYKIIEKRQSVAFWCNPISGHATLYWYQQILGQGPKLLIQFQNNGVVDDSQLPKDRFSAERLKGVDSTLKIQPAKLEDSAVYLCASSLGNEQFFGPGTRLTVL.

The chain employs TRBV5-1 and TRBJ2-1; the match to TRBD2 covers 11 bases. CDR3 length: 20 residues. Germline V gene sequence: CDR1 SGHRS, CDR2 YFSETQ. J was trimmed by 2 bases and V by 4 bases; bases with no gene match: 17. CDR3 loop: CASSLRRGTSGSLPYNEQFF. The CDR3 DNA follows: TGCGCCAGCAGCCTGAGAAGAGGTACTAGCGGGAGTCTCCCCTACAATGAGCAGTTCTTC.

The chain is built from TRBV28 and TRBJ2-7, with D tentatively TRBD1 (5 bases). Trimming stripped 7 bases from V and 5 bases from J, with 21 bases between. The germline V gene has CDR1 MDHEN and CDR2 SYDVKM. The CDR3 spans 15 residues. The CDR3 DNA is TGTGCCAGCACCGCCGGTCAGGGCAGATTGCACGAGCAGTACTTC. Amino acid sequence: CASTAGQGRLHEQYF. Based on the CDR3 plus reference TRBV28 and TRBJ2-7, the full variable domain is DVKVTQSSRYLVKRTGEKVFLECVQDMDHENMFWYRQDPGLGLRLIYFSYDVKMKEKGDIPEGYSVSREKKERFSLILESASTNQTSMYLCASTAGQGRLHEQYFGPGTRLTVT.

The J gene is TRBJ2-1, the V gene TRBV7-6; D gene unclear. The CDR3 has 17 residues. V lost 5 bases and J lost 0, with 17 bases in between. Germline V gene lookup returns CDR1 SGHVS and CDR2 FNYEAQ. CDR3 in DNA: TGTGCCAGCAGCCCGGCCACGGATACCCGCTCCTACAATGAGCAGTTCTTC. Its protein is CASSPATDTRSYNEQFF.

The rearrangement joins TRBV28 to TRBJ2-7; 8 nucleotides agree with TRBD1. Germline loops: CDR1 MDHEN, CDR2 SYDVKM. Germline trimming cut 4 bases from V and 6 bases from J; bases unmatched to any gene: 8. CDR3 size: 14 residues. DNA of the CDR3: TGTGCCAGCAGTTCACCACAGGGGGTCAGCGAGCAGTACTTC. This encodes CASSSPQGVSEQYF.

The chain couples TRBV2 to TRBJ1-6, with a weak D call TRBD1 (5 bases). There are 16 residues in the CDR3. Deletions cut 6 bases from V and 8 bases from J, with 20 bases between. Germline V gene data show CDR1 as SNHLY and CDR2 as FYNNEI. CDR3 sequence: CASSSRGGEGDSPLHF. CDR3 sequence (DNA): TGTGCCAGCAGCTCCCGGGGAGGGGAAGGGGATTCACCCCTCCACTTT.

This rearrangement joins TRBV2 to TRBJ2-5; 13 bases align to TRBD2. Germline V gene sequence: CDR1 SNHLY, CDR2 FYNNEI. This CDR3 has 15 amino acids. With 7 bases clipped from V and 5 bases from J, the junction kept 7 bases outside the gene matches. The CDR3 reads CASTQTSGRLETQYF. CDR3 sequence (DNA): TGTGCCAGCACCCAGACTAGCGGGAGGCTTGAGACCCAGTACTTC.

Points on this clone: This same CDR3 is encoded by further DNA sequences in the sample. The genes are TRBV6-5 and TRBJ1-2; a possible D gene is TRBD1 (5 bases). The CDR3 consists of 14 residues. V was cut by 2 bases and J by 4 bases, with 11 bases left in between. CDR1 MNHEY and CDR2 SVGAGI come from the germline V gene. CDR3 residues: CASSYGQGGYGYTF. CDR3 coding DNA: TGTGCCAGCAGTTACGGGCAGGGTGGCTATGGCTACACCTTC.

The chain carries TRBV6-5 and TRBJ1-2; 8 nucleotides align to TRBD1. Germline-derived CDR1 and CDR2 are MNHEY and SVGAGI. The CDR3 is made up of 12 amino acids. The junction had 3 bases not matched to a gene; V was cut back by 4 bases and J by 8 bases. The chain's CDR3 is CASSLDRDGYTF. As DNA, the CDR3 is TGTGCCAGCAGTTTGGACAGGGACGGCTACACCTTC.

The chain links TRBV19 to TRBJ2-1; tentative D call: TRBD2 (7 bases). The germline CDR1 and CDR2 sequences are LNHDA and SQIVND (reference sequence). The length of the CDR3 is 15 residues. V lost 7 bases, J lost 3 bases, and 16 bases lay in between. The CDR3 DNA follows: TGTGCCAGTACCCTTGGGGGGGCCTACTACAATGAGCAGTTCTTC. Encoded protein: CASTLGGAYYNEQFF. Full variable domain (rest looked up from reference TRBV19 and TRBJ2-1): DGGITQSPKYLFRKEGQNVTLSCEQNLNHDAMYWYRQDPGQGLRLIYYSQIVNDFQKGDIAEGYSVSREKKESFPLTVTSAQKNPTAFYLCASTLGGAYYNEQFFGPGTRLTVL.

V and J are TRBV6-5 and TRBJ1-6; D is undetermined. CDR1 is MNHEY, CDR2 SVGAGI, per germline. Trimming removed 0 bases at V and 6 bases at J, with 9 bases between. This CDR3 is 15 amino acids long. Here the CDR3 DNA reads TGTGCCAGCAGTTACTCGGGAAATCTTAATTCACCCCTCCACTTT. Its protein is CASSYSGNLNSPLHF.

The chain couples TRBV7-3 to TRBJ1-1; D gene ambiguous. Trimming removed 2 bases from V and 2 bases from J, with 12 bases in between. CDR3 size: 15 residues. Per the germline V gene, CDR1 is SGHTA and CDR2 is FQGTGA. The CDR3 loop is CASSLGVVGNTEAFF. The CDR3, as DNA: TGTGCCAGCAGCTTAGGAGTAGTAGGTAACACTGAAGCTTTCTTT.

The CDR3 DNA reads TGTGCCAGCAGGACCCGGGCGACAGGGTCGAACACCGGGGAGCTGTTTTTT. Protein product: CASRTRATGSNTGELFF. The V gene is TRBV21-1, the J gene TRBJ2-2; whether TRBD1, the table's D call, matches the DNA was not checked. TRBV21-1 is annotated as a pseudogene. The CDR3 is 17 amino acids.

V usage is TRBV29-1 and J usage is TRBJ1-1, with D perhaps TRBD1 (6 bases). This CDR3 is 12 amino acids long. Germline-derived CDR1 and CDR2 are SQVTM and ANQGSEA. Trimming took 4 bases from V and 4 from J, leaving 10 bases between them. CDR3 region: CSVGGPGTEAFF. The CDR3 DNA reads TGCAGCGTTGGGGGGCCCGGCACTGAAGCTTTCTTT. Full variable domain (outside the CDR3, taken from reference TRBV29-1 and TRBJ1-1): SAVISQKPSRDICQRGTSLTIQCQVDSQVTMMFWYRQQPGQSLTLIATANQGSEATYESGFVIDKFPISRPNLTFSTLTVSNMSPEDSSIYLCSVGGPGTEAFFGQGTRLTVV.